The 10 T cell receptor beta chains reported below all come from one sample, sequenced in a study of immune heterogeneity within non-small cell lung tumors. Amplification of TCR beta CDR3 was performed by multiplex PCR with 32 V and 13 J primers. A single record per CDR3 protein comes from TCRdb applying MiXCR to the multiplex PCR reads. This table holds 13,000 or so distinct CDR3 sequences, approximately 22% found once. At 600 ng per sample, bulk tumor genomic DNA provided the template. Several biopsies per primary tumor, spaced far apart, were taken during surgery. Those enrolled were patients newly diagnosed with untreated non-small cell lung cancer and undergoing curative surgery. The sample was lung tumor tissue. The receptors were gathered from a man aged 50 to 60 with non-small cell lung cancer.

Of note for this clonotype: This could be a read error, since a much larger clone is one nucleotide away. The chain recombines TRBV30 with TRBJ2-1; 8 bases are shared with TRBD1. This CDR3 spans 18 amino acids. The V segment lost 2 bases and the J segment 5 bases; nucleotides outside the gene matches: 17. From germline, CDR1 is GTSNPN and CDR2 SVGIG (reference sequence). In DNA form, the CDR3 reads TGTGCCTGGAGTTTACTCCGGCCGCGGGACAGGATTAACAATGAGCAGTTCTTC. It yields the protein CAWSLLRPRDRINNEQFF.

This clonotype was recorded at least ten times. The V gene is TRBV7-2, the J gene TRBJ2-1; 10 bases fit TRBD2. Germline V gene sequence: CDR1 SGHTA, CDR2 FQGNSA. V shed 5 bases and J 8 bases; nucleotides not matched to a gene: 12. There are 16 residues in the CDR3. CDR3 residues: CASSRRLAGSGDEQFF. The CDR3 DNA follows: TGTGCCAGCAGCCGAAGACTAGCGGGCAGTGGCGATGAGCAGTTCTTC.

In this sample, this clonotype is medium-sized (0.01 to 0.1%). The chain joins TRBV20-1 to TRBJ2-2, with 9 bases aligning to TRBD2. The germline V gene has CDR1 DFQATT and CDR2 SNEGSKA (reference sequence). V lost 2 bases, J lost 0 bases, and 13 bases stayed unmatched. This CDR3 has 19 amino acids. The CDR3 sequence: CSARPTGTSRIANTGELFF. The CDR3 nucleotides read TGCAGTGCTAGACCCACCGGGACTAGCAGAATTGCGAACACCGGGGAGCTGTTTTTT.

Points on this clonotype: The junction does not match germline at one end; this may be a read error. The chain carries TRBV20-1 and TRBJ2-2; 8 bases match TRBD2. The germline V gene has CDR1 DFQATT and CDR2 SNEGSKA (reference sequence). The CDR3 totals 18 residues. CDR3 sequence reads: CSDRDMPTGLAGTGELFF. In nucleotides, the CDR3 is TGCAGTGATAGAGATATGCCAACTGGACTAGCAGGAACCGGGGAGCTGTTTTTT.

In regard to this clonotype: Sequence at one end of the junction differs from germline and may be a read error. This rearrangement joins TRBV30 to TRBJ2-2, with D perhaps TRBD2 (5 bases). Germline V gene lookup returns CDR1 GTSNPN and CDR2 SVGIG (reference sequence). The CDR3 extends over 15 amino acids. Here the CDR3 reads CSWSVEVTGTGELFF. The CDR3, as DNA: TGTTCCTGGAGTGTAGAGGTCACGGGAACCGGGGAGCTGTTTTTT.

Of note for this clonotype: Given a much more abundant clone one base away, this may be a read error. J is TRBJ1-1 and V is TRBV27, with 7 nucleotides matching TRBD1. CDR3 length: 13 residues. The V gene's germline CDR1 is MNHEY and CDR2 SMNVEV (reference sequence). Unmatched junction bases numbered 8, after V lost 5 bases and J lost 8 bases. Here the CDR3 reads CASSPSKGGEAFF. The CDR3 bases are TGTGCCAGCAGTCCCTCCAAAGGGGGCGAAGCTTTCTTT.

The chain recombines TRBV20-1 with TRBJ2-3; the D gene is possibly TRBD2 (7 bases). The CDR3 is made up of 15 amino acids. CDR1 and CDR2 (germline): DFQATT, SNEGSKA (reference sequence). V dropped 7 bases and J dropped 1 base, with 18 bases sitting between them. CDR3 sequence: CSGGFWRGRTDTQYF. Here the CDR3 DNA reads TGCAGTGGGGGGTTTTGGCGGGGGCGCACAGATACGCAGTATTTT.

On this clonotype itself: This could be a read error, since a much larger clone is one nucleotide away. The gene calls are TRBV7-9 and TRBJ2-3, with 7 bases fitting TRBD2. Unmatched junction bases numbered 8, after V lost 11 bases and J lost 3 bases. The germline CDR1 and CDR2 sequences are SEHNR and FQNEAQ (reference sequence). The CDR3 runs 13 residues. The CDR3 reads CAGQSGVTDTQYF. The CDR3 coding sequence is TGTGCCGGCCAAAGCGGGGTGACAGATACGCAGTATTTT.

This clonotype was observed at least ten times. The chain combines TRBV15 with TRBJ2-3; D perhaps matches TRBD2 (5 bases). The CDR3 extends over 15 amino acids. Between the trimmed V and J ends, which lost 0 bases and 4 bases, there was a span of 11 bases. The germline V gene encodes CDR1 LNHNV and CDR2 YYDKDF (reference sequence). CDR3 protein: CATSRDRGKADTQYF. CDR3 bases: TGTGCCACCAGCAGAGATAGAGGGAAGGCAGATACGCAGTATTTT.

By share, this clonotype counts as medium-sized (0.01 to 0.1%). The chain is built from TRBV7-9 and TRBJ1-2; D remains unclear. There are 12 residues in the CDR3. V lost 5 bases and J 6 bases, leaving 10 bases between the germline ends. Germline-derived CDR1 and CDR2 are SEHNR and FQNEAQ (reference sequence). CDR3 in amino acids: CASSVTADGYTF. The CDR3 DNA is TGTGCCAGCAGCGTCACAGCTGATGGCTACACCTTC. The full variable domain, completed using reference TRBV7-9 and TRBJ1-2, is DTGVSQNPRHKITKRGQNVTFRCDPISEHNRLYWYRQTLGQGPEFLTYFQNEAQLEKSRLLSDRFSAERPKGSFSTLEIQRTEQGDSAMYLCASSVTADGYTFGSGTRLTVV.